The source of this TCR beta chain is a study of regulatory dendritic cells for organ transplantation. The overall study: Regulatory dendritic cells were monocyte-derived, receiving vitamin D3 on days 0 and 4 and IL-10 on day 4. Dendritic cell cultures received LPS on day 6.

Sorted subsets were CFSE-labeled and cultured 4 to 6 days with allogeneic dendritic cells. This clone counts as medium-sized. Its antigen is unknown. Trimming removed 4 bases from V and 5 bases from J; junction bases left unmatched: 6. Germline V CDR1 and CDR2: LGHNT, FRNRAP. The CDR3 totals 14 residues. Whole-study results and caveats: Memory CD8+ T cells were the most oligoclonal; naive cells were highly diverse.

Profiled with immunoSEQ multiplex PCR; TCRdb holds only in-frame clones, not every one. Among some 13,000 clones listed, roughly three quarters were seen once. Sequencing input: naive CD8+ T cells from blood cultured with regulatory dendritic cells. Subset indicated: CD45RA+ naive T cells. This sequence joins TRBV12-5 and TRBJ1-1; 8 bases fit TRBD1. The sequence was obtained from a human donor in good health. DNA for the CDR3: TGTGCTAGTGGTTCCACGACAGGGGTGACTGAAGCTTTCTTT. This gives the protein CASGSTTGVTEAFF.